This T cell receptor beta chain was captured in a study of human T cells and chemical hapten exposure. MiXCR, run by TCRdb on the RACE reads, gives a single entry per CDR3 protein. The sample has about 90,000 distinct CDR3 sequences; 8.5% to 9% are singletons. CDR1 and CDR2 (germline): KGHSH, LQKENI. The V and J ends lost 3 bases and 0 bases respectively, with 10 bases between them. The CDR3 loop spans 15 amino acids. Noted time point: pre-sensitization, week 0. The treatment was: therapeutic diphenylcyclopropenone sensitization with weekly scalp DPC. The sequencing used whole blood, collected in connection with sensitization to the hapten diphenylcyclopropenone (DPC). The sequence came from a middle-aged man with alopecia areata. Some clones in this sample may be carry-over from other donors' samples. V and J are TRBV18 and TRBJ2-3, with D unclear. CDR3 protein: CASSPSRRSTDTQYF. In nucleotides, the CDR3 is TGTGCCAGCTCACCCAGTAGGCGGAGCACAGATACGCAGTATTTT.